Presented here are 27 T cell receptor beta chains from one specimen sequenced in a study of a mutant IDH1 vaccine in newly diagnosed glioma. No antigens are known for them. Time point in this sample: week 23, last vaccination. Every vaccine dose comprised 300 ug of mutant IDH1 20-mer peptide plus topical imiquimod. Some clones are missing from TCRdb's copy, which holds only in-frame ones; the method was immunoSEQ multiplex PCR. The table has 30,000 to 40,000 clones, roughly 76% seen once. Here the sequenced sample was PBMCs, taken from a glioma patient whose treatment included an IDH1 peptide vaccine. These receptors all stem from a man aged 35 to 55 with glioma.

This chain uses TRBV11-2 with TRBJ1-2, with D perhaps matching TRBD1 (5 bases). V was cut by 2 bases and J by 4 bases, with 17 bases left in between. The CDR3 is made up of 16 amino acids. In germline, CDR1 is SGHAT, CDR2 FQNNGV. The DNA of the CDR3 is TGTGCCAGCAGCTTAACCCGCCCCGCAGGGTTCTATGGCTACACCTTC. It translates to CASSLTRPAGFYGYTF.

The J gene is TRBJ2-7, the V gene TRBV9; TRBD1 might be the D (6 bases). The CDR3 covers 14 residues. Germline CDR1 reads SGDLS; CDR2 reads YYNGEE. Trimming left V 4 bases short and J 8 bases short, with 19 bases between. The CDR3 DNA sequence: TGTGCCAGCAGCCCTACGGACAGTGGGTTGAAGCAGTACTTC. Protein sequence: CASSPTDSGLKQYF.

The chain recombines TRBV19 with TRBJ1-2; 8 bases align to TRBD1. The CDR3 runs to 14 residues. V shed 4 bases and J 5 bases; nucleotides not matched to a gene: 6. Germline lookup yields CDR1 LNHDA and CDR2 SQIVND (reference sequence). Written as DNA, the CDR3 is TGTGCCAGTAGTAGGACAGGGAAAAGTTATGGCTACACCTTC. It yields the protein CASSRTGKSYGYTF.

The chain combines TRBV7-2 with TRBJ1-1; 11 bases are a match to TRBD1. The CDR3 contains 14 residues. Germline V gene lookup returns CDR1 SGHTA and CDR2 FQGNSA. V shed 4 bases, J shed 4 bases, and the junction held 2 bases outside the gene matches. The CDR3 bases are TGTGCCAGCAGCTGGACAGGGGGCGCCACTGAAGCTTTCTTT. It yields the protein CASSWTGGATEAFF.

The chain combines TRBV28 with TRBJ1-2, with D unresolved. The CDR3 has 11 residues. V lost 10 bases, J lost 8 bases, and 14 bases lay in between. Per germline, CDR1 MDHEN and CDR2 SYDVKM. CDR3 nucleotide sequence: TGTGCCACCGAAAGGCGCCCCGGCTACACCTTC. Amino acid sequence: CATERRPGYTF.

Concerning this clone: Relative to the germline gene, one junction end is altered; a read error may explain this. In DNA form, the CDR3 reads TGTGCCAGCAGCGACACCGGGACAGGGGCGGTTAATGACAAACTGTTTTTT. Translation: CASSDTGTGAVNDKLFF. This chain joins TRBV7-2 and TRBJ1-4; 10 nucleotides match TRBD1. CDR1 SGHTA and CDR2 FQGNSA come from the germline V gene. This CDR3 is 17 amino acids long.

This sequence joins TRBV5-1 and TRBJ2-1, with D possibly being TRBD2 (5 bases). The germline V gene has CDR1 SGHRS and CDR2 YFSETQ. Trimming removed 0 bases at V and 10 bases at J, with 20 bases between. There are 16 residues in the CDR3. The CDR3, as DNA: TGCGCCAGCAGCTTGGCCTCGGAGGATTTCCTTAACGAGCAGTTCTTC. Protein product: CASSLASEDFLNEQFF. Together with reference TRBV5-1 and TRBJ2-1, the CDR3 gives the full variable domain: KAGVTQTPRYLIKTRGQQVTLSCSPISGHRSVSWYQQTPGQGLQFLFEYFSETQRNKGNFPGRFSGRQFSNSRSEMNVSTLELGDSALYLCASSLASEDFLNEQFFGPGTRLTVL.

The V and J genes are TRBV7-2 and TRBJ2-1; possibly TRBD2 for D (6 bases). The CDR3 consists of 15 residues. Germline assignment: CDR1 SGHTA and CDR2 FQGNSA. Trimming shortened V by 5 bases and J by 3 bases, and 14 bases separated the two germline ends. The CDR3 nucleotides read TGTGCCAGCAGCCTGTCCCCGCGGGGCTACAATGAGCAGTTCTTC. Its translation: CASSLSPRGYNEQFF.

The V call is TRBV19, the J call TRBJ2-1; D is possibly TRBD2 (6 bases). Trimming removed 6 bases at V and 5 bases at J, with 14 bases between. From germline, CDR1 is LNHDA and CDR2 SQIVND (reference sequence). The CDR3 has 14 amino acids. The chain's CDR3 is CASRPGTPNNEQFF. The CDR3 DNA reads as TGTGCCAGTAGACCCGGGACTCCCAACAATGAGCAGTTCTTC.

The J gene is TRBJ1-2, the V gene TRBV7-3; no clear D. CDR1 and CDR2 from the germline V gene are SGHTA and FQGTGA. With 6 bases removed from V and 4 bases from J, the gap between germline ends came to 12 bases. This CDR3 contains 13 residues. The CDR3 loop is CASSKDIGYGYTF. The DNA of the CDR3 is TGTGCCAGCAGTAAAGACATAGGCTATGGCTACACCTTC.

This rearrangement joins TRBV7-9 to TRBJ2-7; D is perhaps TRBD2 (7 bases). Germline V gene data show CDR1 as SEHNR and CDR2 as FQNEAQ (reference sequence). The CDR3 covers 15 residues. V was pared by 5 bases and J by 4 bases, with 18 bases between. The CDR3 DNA follows: TGTGCCAGCAGCCCCCCCGGGGGGCGTGCGTACGAGCAGTACTTC. Translating it yields CASSPPGGRAYEQYF.

The J gene is TRBJ2-3, the V gene TRBV19, with D maybe TRBD1 (5 bases). V dropped 1 base and J dropped 6 bases, with 14 bases sitting between them. Germline assignment: CDR1 LNHDA and CDR2 SQIVND (reference sequence). The CDR3 has 15 amino acids. The CDR3, as DNA: TGTGCCAGTAGTATAGGGGCAGGGCGTAAGGATACGCAGTATTTT. Residues: CASSIGAGRKDTQYF.

The V gene is TRBV5-6, the J gene TRBJ1-2; the D gene is possibly TRBD1 (6 bases). V lost 5 bases to trimming and J lost 5 bases, with 16 bases between them. Germline-derived CDR1 and CDR2 are SGHDT and YYEEEE. This CDR3 has 14 residues. CDR3 nucleotides: TGTGCCAGCAGAAGATCATCCGGGACATATGGCTACACCTTC. Its translation is CASRRSSGTYGYTF.

V usage is TRBV5-1 and J usage is TRBJ2-1; TRBD2 matches 8 bases. This CDR3 has 13 amino acids. V lost 3 bases, J lost 10 bases, and 6 bases stayed unmatched. From germline, CDR1 is SGHRS and CDR2 YFSETQ. This CDR3 is CASSWSGGGEQFF. CDR3 in DNA: TGCGCCAGCAGCTGGAGCGGGGGCGGAGAGCAGTTCTTC.

This clone was counted only a few times. The chain carries TRBV4-2 and TRBJ1-1; TRBD1 agrees at 7 bases. The CDR3 loop spans 15 amino acids. V lost 3 bases to trimming and J lost 1 base; unmatched junction nucleotides: 5. CDR1 is LGHNA, CDR2 YNFKEQ, per germline. The CDR3 nucleotides are TGTGCCAGCAGCCAGGTGGGACAGAGGAACACTGAAGCTTTCTTT. Encoded protein: CASSQVGQRNTEAFF.

This clone came up a few times. The CDR3 nucleotides are TGTGCCAGCAGCGTAAGGGACATGGGCTACAATGAGCAGTTCTTC. Protein product: CASSVRDMGYNEQFF. The chain recombines TRBV9 with TRBJ2-1, with D possibly being TRBD1 (6 bases). V was trimmed by 1 base and J by 3 bases, leaving 11 bases between them. Germline CDR1 and CDR2: SGDLS and YYNGEE. There are 15 residues in the CDR3.

The chain carries TRBV7-2 and TRBJ1-4; tentative D call: TRBD1 (5 bases). The CDR3 extends over 13 amino acids. V lost 4 bases to trimming and J lost 8 bases, with 11 bases between them. The germline CDR1 and CDR2 sequences are SGHTA and FQGNSA. The CDR3 DNA reads as TGTGCCAGCAGCTGGGGCCCGGGGGAAAAACTGTTTTTT. This sequence encodes CASSWGPGEKLFF.

The genes are TRBV10-3 and TRBJ2-7, with TRBD2 identical over 15 bases. Germline assignment: CDR1 ENHRY and CDR2 SYGVKD. The ends lost 5 bases at V and 4 bases at J; junction bases unmatched: 6. The CDR3 is 16 residues long. CDR3 DNA sequence: TGTGCCATCAGTTCCGGGACTAGCGGGAGGTTATACGAGCAGTACTTC. Translated, it gives CAISSGTSGRLYEQYF.

CDR3: CASSLLQGRTNEQFF. Written as DNA, the CDR3 is TGTGCCAGCAGTTTATTACAGGGAAGAACCAATGAGCAGTTCTTC. The chain is built from TRBV28 and TRBJ2-1, with TRBD1 as a possible D gene (6 bases). The CDR3 consists of 15 residues. The V gene's germline CDR1 is MDHEN and CDR2 SYDVKM. V shed 1 base and J shed 6 bases, with 13 bases lying between them.

This clone was observed a handful of times. The V and J genes are TRBV25-1 and TRBJ2-2; TRBD1 aligns across 8 bases. V trimming: 3 bases; J trimming: 5 bases; junction bases outside the gene matches: 2. Germline CDR1 reads MGHDK; CDR2 reads SYGVNS. The CDR3 totals 14 residues. For the CDR3, the DNA is TGTGCCAGCAGTGAGGACAGGGTGACCGGGGAGCTGTTTTTT. Protein: CASSEDRVTGELFF.

The chain carries TRBV7-2 and TRBJ2-5; 7 nucleotides line up with TRBD2. The trim removed 6 bases at V and 2 bases at J, leaving 6 bases unmatched. The CDR3 is 14 amino acids. Germline CDR1 and CDR2: SGHTA and FQGNSA. The CDR3 region is CASSRGGGQETQYF. The CDR3 bases are TGTGCCAGCAGTCGGGGCGGGGGACAAGAGACCCAGTACTTC.

V and J are TRBV7-2 and TRBJ1-4; TRBD1 matches at 8 bases. Losses at the gene ends were 1 base for V and 8 bases for J; bases not matched to a gene: 6. The CDR3 sequence is 15 residues long. Germline CDR1 is SGHTA and CDR2 is FQGNSA. DNA for the CDR3: TGTGCCAGCAGCTTAGTAGGCAGGGGGCTGGAAAAACTGTTTTTT. Protein sequence: CASSLVGRGLEKLFF.

This clone has only a few counts. The chain couples TRBV5-6 to TRBJ2-5; D might be TRBD1 or TRBD2, each matching 5 bases. The V gene's germline CDR1 is SGHDT and CDR2 YYEEEE. The CDR3 covers 14 residues. V lost 4 bases and J 3 bases, leaving 13 bases between the germline ends. CDR3 sequence (DNA): TGTGCCAGCAGCCTCACCGGGACGGAAGAGACCCAGTACTTC. Translating gives CASSLTGTEETQYF.

The chain links TRBV30 to TRBJ2-1; TRBD1 is a possible D gene (5 bases). Per germline, CDR1 GTSNPN and CDR2 SVGIG (reference sequence). Trimming stripped 0 bases from V and 8 bases from J, with 8 bases between. The CDR3 extends over 12 amino acids. Written as DNA, the CDR3 is TGTGCCTGGAGTGTACAGGACGATGAGCAGTTCTTC. Protein: CAWSVQDDEQFF.

On this clone: An end of the junction differs from the germline gene, which may be a read error. The chain has TRBV28 and TRBJ2-1; the match to TRBD2 covers 8 bases. The CDR3 spans 12 residues. Germline V gene lookup returns CDR1 MDHEN and CDR2 SYDVKM. CDR3 DNA: TGTGCCAGCAGCGCCGGGGGGGACCCTCGAGTCTTC. As protein: CASSAGGDPRVF.

This clone was picked up a small number of times. The rearrangement uses TRBV29-1 and TRBJ1-1; D is ambiguous. The CDR3 contains 14 residues. The V and J ends lost 2 bases and 1 base respectively, with 11 bases between them. CDR1 is SQVTM and CDR2 is ANQGSEA in the germline V gene. CDR3 coding DNA: TGCAGCGTTGAAAGAGGTTACGAGAACACTGAAGCTTTCTTT. Translated, it gives CSVERGYENTEAFF.

The genes are TRBV29-1 and TRBJ2-3; D unclear. The CDR3 runs 11 residues. V was cut by 5 bases and J by 5 bases, with 8 bases left in between. Germline V gene sequence: CDR1 SQVTM, CDR2 ANQGSEA. The CDR3 DNA reads as TGCAGCGTTATGGAGATAGATACGCAGTATTTT. This translates into CSVMEIDTQYF.